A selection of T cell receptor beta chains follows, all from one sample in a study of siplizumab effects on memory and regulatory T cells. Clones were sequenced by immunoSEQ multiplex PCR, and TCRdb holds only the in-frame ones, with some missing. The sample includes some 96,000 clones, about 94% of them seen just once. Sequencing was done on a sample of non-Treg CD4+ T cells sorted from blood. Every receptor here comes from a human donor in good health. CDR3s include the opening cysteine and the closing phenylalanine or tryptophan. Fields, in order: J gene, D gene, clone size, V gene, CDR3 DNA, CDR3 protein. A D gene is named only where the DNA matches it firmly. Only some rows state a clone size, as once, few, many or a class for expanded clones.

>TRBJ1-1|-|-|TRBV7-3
TGTGCCAGCAGCTTAACCGGGATTGGCACTGAAGCTTTCTTT
CASSLTGIGTEAFF
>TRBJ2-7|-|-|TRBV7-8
TGTGCCAGCAGCTTAGTAGGGATTCCCTACGAGCAGTACTTC
CASSLVGIPYEQYF
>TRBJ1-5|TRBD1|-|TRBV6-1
TGTGCCAGCAGTCTGGACAGGCCCTTCAATCAGCCCCAGCATTTT
CASSLDRPFNQPQHF
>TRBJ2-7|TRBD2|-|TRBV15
TGTGCCACCAGCAGAGGGGCGGGAGCCTACGAGCAGTACTTC
CATSRGAGAYEQYF
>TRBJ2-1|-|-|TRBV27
TGTGCCAGCAGTGCCCGGGCGGGCCCCCCCTACAATGAGCAGTTCTTC
CASSARAGPPYNEQFF
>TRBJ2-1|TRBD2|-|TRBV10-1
TGCGCCAGCAGTGAGTCGACTAGCGACTACAATGAGCAGTTCTTC
CASSESTSDYNEQFF
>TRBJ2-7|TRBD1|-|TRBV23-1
TGCGCCAGCAGTCTACCGGACAGGGCCACCCTCACCTACGAGCAGTACTTC
CASSLPDRATLTYEQYF
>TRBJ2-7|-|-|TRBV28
TGTGCCAGCGATGCGGGACAGCCTTTTTACGAGCAGTACTTC
CASDAGQPFYEQYF
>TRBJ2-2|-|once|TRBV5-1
TGCGCCAGCAGCTTGGACGATGCAGGGGTTACCGGGGAGCTGTTTTTT
CASSLDDAGVTGELFF
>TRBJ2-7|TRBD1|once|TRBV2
TGTGCCAGCAGGAAGGGACAGGGGGCCCACGAGCAGTACTTC
CASRKGQGAHEQYF
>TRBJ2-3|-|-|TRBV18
TGTGCCAGCTCACCCGACACCTCTCCCCCAGATACGCAGTATTTT
CASSPDTSPPDTQYF
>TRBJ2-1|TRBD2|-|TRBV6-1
TGTGCCAGCAGTAGCGGGGGCTCCTACAATGAGCAGTTCTTC
CASSSGGSYNEQFF
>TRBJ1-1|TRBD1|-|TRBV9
TGTGCCAGCACCCTAGGACAGGGTGTCAACACTGAAGCTTTCTTT
CASTLGQGVNTEAFF
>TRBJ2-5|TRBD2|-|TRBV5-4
TGTGCCAGCAGCCAAATCTCTCCAGCGGGACTAGCGGGAGAGACCCAGTACTTC
CASSQISPAGLAGETQYF
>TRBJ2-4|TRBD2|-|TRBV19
TGTGCCAGTAGTATACGGGGAGTAGCGGGGATAGCCAAAAACATTCAGTACTTC
CASSIRGVAGIAKNIQYF
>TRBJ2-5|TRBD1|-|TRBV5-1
TGCGCCAGCAGCACGGACAGGGCGGAGACCCAGTACTTC
CASSTDRAETQYF
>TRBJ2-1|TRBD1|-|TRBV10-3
TGTGCCATCAGTGAGTCAGGGGGCCGCCCCAATGAGCAGTTCTTC
CAISESGGRPNEQFF
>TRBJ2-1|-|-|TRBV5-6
TGTGCCAGCAGCTTGAGCGTGTACAATGAGCAGTTCTTC
CASSLSVYNEQFF
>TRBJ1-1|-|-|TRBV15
TGTGCCACCAGCAGAGCTTCGGGGGGCTGGAGGACTGAAGCTTTCTTT
CATSRASGGWRTEAFF
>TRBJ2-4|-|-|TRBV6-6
TGTGCCAGCAGGAGGGCAGGTGGGAAAAACATTCAGTACTTC
CASRRAGGKNIQYF
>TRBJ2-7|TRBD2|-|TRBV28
TGTGCCAGCAGTTTGGTATCTCGGCTAGCGGGGGAGCAGTACTTC
CASSLVSRLAGEQYF
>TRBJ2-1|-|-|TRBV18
TGTGCCAGCTCACCACGGGAATTCTACAATGAGCAGTTCTTC
CASSPREFYNEQFF
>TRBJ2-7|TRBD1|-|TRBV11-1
TGTGCCAGCAGCTCCTGGGGTGGGGACAGGGGCCACGAGCAGTACTTC
CASSSWGGDRGHEQYF